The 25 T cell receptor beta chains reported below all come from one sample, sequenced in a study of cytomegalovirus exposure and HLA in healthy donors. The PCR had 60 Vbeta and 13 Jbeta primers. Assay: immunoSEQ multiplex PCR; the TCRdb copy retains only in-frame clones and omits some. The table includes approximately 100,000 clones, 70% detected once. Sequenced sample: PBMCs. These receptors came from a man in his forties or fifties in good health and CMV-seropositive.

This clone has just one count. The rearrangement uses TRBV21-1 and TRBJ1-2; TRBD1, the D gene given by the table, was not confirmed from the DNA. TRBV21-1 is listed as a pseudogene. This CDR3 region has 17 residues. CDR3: CASSPPRKDREIYGYTF. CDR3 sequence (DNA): TGTGCCAGCAGCCCGCCCCGGAAGGACAGGGAGATTTATGGCTACACCTTC.

The CDR3 reads CASSLRWLAGVYNEQFF. CDR3 DNA sequence: TGTGCCAGCAGCTTAAGGTGGCTAGCGGGAGTTTACAATGAGCAGTTCTTC. This sequence joins TRBV7-9 and TRBJ2-1; 10 positions match TRBD2. The V and J ends lost 2 bases and 4 bases, in that order; junction bases with no gene match: 8. Per germline, CDR1 SEHNR and CDR2 FQNEAQ (reference sequence). This CDR3 is 17 amino acids long.

The CDR3 protein is CASSLLAAEQFF. CDR3 DNA sequence: TGTGCCAGCAGCTTGTTAGCCGCTGAGCAGTTCTTC. The J gene is TRBJ2-1, the V gene TRBV7-9; D remains unclear. Deletions cut 3 bases from V and 9 bases from J, with 9 bases between. From germline, CDR1 is SEHNR and CDR2 FQNEAQ (reference sequence). The CDR3 loop spans 12 amino acids.

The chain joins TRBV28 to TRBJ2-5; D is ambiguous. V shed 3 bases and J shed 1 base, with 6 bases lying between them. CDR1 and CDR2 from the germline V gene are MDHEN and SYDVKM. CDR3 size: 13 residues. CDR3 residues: CASSFSSQETQYF. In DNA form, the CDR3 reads TGTGCCAGCAGTTTCTCCTCCCAAGAGACCCAGTACTTC. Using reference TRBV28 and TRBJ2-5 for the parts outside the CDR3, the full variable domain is DVKVTQSSRYLVKRTGEKVFLECVQDMDHENMFWYRQDPGLGLRLIYFSYDVKMKEKGDIPEGYSVSREKKERFSLILESASTNQTSMYLCASSFSSQETQYFGPGTRLLVL.

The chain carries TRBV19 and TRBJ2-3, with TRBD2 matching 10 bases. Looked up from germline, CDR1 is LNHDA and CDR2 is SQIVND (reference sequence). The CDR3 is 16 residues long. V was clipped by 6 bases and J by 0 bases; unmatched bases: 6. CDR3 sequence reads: CASRGPGLASTDTQYF. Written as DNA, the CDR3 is TGTGCCAGTAGGGGACCGGGACTAGCGAGCACAGATACGCAGTATTTT. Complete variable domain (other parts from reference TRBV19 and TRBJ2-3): DGGITQSPKYLFRKEGQNVTLSCEQNLNHDAMYWYRQDPGQGLRLIYYSQIVNDFQKGDIAEGYSVSREKKESFPLTVTSAQKNPTAFYLCASRGPGLASTDTQYFGPGTRLTVL.

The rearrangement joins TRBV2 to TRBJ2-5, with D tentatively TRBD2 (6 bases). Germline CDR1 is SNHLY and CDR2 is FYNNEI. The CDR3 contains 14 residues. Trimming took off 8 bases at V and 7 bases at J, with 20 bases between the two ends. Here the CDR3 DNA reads TGTGCCAGCGTCGTGGGACTGACGGTGGGGACCCAGTACTTC. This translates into CASVVGLTVGTQYF. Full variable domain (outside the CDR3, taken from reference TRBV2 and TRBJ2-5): EPEVTQTPSHQVTQMGQEVILRCVPISNHLYFYWYRQILGQKVEFLVSFYNNEISEKSEIFDDQFSVERPDGSNFTLKIRSTKLEDSAMYFCASVVGLTVGTQYFGPGTRLLVL.

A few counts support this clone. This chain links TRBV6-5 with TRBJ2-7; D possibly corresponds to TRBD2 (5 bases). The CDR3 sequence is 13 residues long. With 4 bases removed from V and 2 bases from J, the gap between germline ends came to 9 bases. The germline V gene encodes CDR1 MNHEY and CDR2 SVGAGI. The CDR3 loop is CASSSSGTYEQYF. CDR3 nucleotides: TGTGCCAGCAGTTCCTCCGGGACCTACGAGCAGTACTTC.

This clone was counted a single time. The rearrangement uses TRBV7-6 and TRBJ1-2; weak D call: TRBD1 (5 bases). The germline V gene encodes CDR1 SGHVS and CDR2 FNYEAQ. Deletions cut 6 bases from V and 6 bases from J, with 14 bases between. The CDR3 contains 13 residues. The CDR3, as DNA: TGTGCCAGCAGTCGTCTCGAAGGGGATGGCTACACCTTC. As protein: CASSRLEGDGYTF.

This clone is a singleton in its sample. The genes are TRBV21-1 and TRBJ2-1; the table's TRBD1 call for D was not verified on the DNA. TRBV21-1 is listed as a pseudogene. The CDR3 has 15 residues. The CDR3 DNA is TGTGCCAGCAGGCTCACAGGGGGCGGTTGGGATGAGCAGTTCTTC. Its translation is CASRLTGGGWDEQFF.

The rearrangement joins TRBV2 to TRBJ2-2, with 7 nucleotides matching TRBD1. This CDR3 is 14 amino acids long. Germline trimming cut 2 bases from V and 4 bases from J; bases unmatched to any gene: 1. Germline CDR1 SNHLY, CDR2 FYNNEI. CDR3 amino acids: CASSEQGVTGELFF. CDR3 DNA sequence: TGTGCCAGCAGTGAACAGGGGGTCACCGGGGAGCTGTTTTTT.

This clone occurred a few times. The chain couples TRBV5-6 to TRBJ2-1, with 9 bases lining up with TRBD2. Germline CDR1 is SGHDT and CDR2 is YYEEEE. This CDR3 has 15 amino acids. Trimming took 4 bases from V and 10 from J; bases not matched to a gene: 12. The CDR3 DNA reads TGTGCCAGCAGCAACGGCGGGAGGGAAAAAGGGGAGCAGTTCTTC. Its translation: CASSNGGREKGEQFF.

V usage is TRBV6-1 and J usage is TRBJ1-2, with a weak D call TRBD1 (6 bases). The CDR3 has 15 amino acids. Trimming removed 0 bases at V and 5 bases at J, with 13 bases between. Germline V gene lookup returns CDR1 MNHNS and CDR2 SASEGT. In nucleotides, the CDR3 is TGTGCCAGCAGTGAAGCGCTTGGGGGCCCGTATGGCTACACCTTC. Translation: CASSEALGGPYGYTF.

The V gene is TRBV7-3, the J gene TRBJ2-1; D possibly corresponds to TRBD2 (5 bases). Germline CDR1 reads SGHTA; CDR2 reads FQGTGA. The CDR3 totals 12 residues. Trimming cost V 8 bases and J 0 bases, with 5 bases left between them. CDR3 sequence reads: CASGSSYNEQFF. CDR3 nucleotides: TGTGCCAGCGGGAGCTCCTACAATGAGCAGTTCTTC.

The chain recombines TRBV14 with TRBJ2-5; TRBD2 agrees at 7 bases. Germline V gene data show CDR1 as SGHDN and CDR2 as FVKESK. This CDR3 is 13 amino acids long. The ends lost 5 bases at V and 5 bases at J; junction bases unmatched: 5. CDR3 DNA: TGTGCCAGCAGCTGGACTAGTGGTGAGACCCAGTACTTC. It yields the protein CASSWTSGETQYF.

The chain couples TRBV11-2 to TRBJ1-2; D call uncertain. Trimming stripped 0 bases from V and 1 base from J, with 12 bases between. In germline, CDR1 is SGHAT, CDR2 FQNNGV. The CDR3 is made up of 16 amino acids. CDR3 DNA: TGTGCCAGCAGCTTAGATCCCGCGGCGCGTAACTATGGCTACACCTTC. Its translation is CASSLDPAARNYGYTF.

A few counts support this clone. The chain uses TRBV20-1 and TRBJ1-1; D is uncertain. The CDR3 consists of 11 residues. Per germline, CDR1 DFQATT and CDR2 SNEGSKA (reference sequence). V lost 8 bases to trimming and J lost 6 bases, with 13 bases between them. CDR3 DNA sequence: TGCAGTCTCAGTTACAGAGCTGAAGCTTTCTTT. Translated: CSLSYRAEAFF.

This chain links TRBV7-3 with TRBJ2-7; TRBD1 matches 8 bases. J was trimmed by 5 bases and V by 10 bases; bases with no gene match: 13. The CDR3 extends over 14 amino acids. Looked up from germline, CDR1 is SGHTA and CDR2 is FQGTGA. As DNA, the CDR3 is TGTGCCACCCCACCCGCAGGGGGCTGCGACGAGCAGTACTTC. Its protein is CATPPAGGCDEQYF. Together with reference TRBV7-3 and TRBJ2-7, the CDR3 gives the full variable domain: GAGVSQTPSNKVTEKGKYVELRCDPISGHTALYWYRQSLGQGPEFLIYFQGTGAADDSGLPNDRFFAVRPEGSVSTLKIQRTERGDSAVYLCATPPAGGCDEQYFGPGTRLTVT.

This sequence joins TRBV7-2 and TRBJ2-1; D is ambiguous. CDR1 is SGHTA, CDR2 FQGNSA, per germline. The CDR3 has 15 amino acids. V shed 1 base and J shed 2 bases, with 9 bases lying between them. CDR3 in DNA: TGTGCCAGCAGCTTAGACCCTGCGACCTACAATGAGCAGTTCTTC. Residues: CASSLDPATYNEQFF.

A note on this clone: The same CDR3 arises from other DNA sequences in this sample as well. Here the CDR3 reads CASSPPGQGFTEAFF. CDR3 bases: TGTGCCAGCAGCCCCCCGGGACAGGGTTTCACTGAAGCTTTCTTT. J is TRBJ1-1 and V is TRBV7-9; TRBD1 matches at 9 bases. Trimming at V came to 5 bases and at J to 4 bases, leaving 8 bases not matched to a gene. The CDR3 runs to 15 residues. Germline-derived CDR1 and CDR2 are SEHNR and FQNEAQ (reference sequence).

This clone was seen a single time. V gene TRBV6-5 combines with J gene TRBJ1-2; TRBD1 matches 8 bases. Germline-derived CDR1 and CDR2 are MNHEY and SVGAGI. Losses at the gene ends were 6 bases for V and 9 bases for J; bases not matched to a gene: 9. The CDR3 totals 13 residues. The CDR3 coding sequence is TGTGCCAGCAGACCGGGACAGGTTGGGCGCTACACCTTC. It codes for CASRPGQVGRYTF.

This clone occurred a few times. CDR3 protein: CASSGSGNTEAFF. In DNA, the CDR3 is TGTGCCAGCAGTGGATCGGGGAACACTGAAGCTTTCTTT. The chain couples TRBV2 to TRBJ1-1; the D is unclear. The V gene's germline CDR1 is SNHLY and CDR2 FYNNEI. The CDR3 has 13 amino acids. The V gene lost 4 bases and the J gene lost 1 base, with 7 bases spanning the gap.

CDR3 bases: TGCGCCAGCAGGCAGGGCTCTAGCGGGAGGGTCAATGAGCAGTTCTTC. Its translation: CASRQGSSGRVNEQFF. The gene calls are TRBV5-1 and TRBJ2-1; 12 positions match TRBD2. The CDR3 is made up of 16 amino acids. CDR1 and CDR2 from the germline V gene are SGHRS and YFSETQ. V trimming: 5 bases; J trimming: 6 bases; junction bases outside the gene matches: 9.

The CDR3 DNA is TGTGCCAGCAGCGACACCCGCCTAGCACATGCAGATACGCAGTATTTT. Translation gives CASSDTRLAHADTQYF. The rearrangement uses TRBV21-1 and TRBJ2-3; no check of the table's D call, TRBD2, against the DNA was made. TRBV21-1 is reported as a pseudogene. This CDR3 has 16 amino acids.

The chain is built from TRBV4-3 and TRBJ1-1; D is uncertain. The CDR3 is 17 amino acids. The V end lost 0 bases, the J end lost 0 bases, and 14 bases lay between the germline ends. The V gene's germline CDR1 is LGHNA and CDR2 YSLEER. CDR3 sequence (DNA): TGCGCCAGCAGCCAAGAGGTACTCCGTTCCATGAACACTGAAGCTTTCTTT. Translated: CASSQEVLRSMNTEAFF.

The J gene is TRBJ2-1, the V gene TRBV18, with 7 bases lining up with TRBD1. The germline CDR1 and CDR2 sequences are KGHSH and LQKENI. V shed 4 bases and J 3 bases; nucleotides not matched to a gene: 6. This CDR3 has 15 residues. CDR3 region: CASSLTQGNYNEQFF. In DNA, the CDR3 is TGTGCCAGCTCACTAACACAGGGGAACTACAATGAGCAGTTCTTC.